This is a list of T cell receptor beta chains from one sample in a study of beta chain features in type 1 diabetes. Sequenced by immunoSEQ multiplex PCR; TCRdb stores in-frame clones only, minus some. The sample includes hundreds of thousands of clones, 15% to 19% of them seen just once. The sequenced material came from naive CD4+ T cells from blood. The receptors here all came from a man aged 18 to 30 in good health. Each CDR3 is given with its conserved first and last residue. The D gene is left open where the match is weak. A clone size is listed for some rows: how often the clone was seen (once, few, many), or a class if it is expanded.

clone_size | j_call | v_call | d_call | cdr3_length | cdr3_aa | cdr3_nt
. | TRBJ2-3 | TRBV7-9 | TRBD2 | 16 | CASSLALAGVTDTQYF | TGTGCCAGCAGCTTAGCCCTAGCGGGAGTCACAGATACGCAGTATTTT
few | TRBJ2-7 | TRBV5-4 | . | 12 | CASRLWKGEQYF | TGTGCCAGCCGCCTGTGGAAGGGCGAGCAGTACTTC
few | TRBJ1-5 | TRBV30 | TRBD1 | 15 | CAWSVNRGTNQPQHF | TGTGCCTGGAGTGTCAACAGGGGGACCAATCAGCCCCAGCATTTT
. | TRBJ2-4 | TRBV18 | . | 16 | CASSKGPGLAKNIQYF | TGTGCCAGCTCAAAGGGGCCGGGGCTAGCCAAAAACATTCAGTACTTC
. | TRBJ1-5 | TRBV9 | . | 14 | CASSLEGSNQPQHF | TGTGCCAGCAGCCTGGAGGGGAGCAATCAGCCCCAGCATTTT
. | TRBJ2-5 | TRBV28 | . | 14 | CASSYIDRKETQYF | TGTGCCAGCAGCTATATTGACAGGAAAGAGACCCAGTACTTC
. | TRBJ1-5 | TRBV6-1 | . | 15 | CASGLGGSGNQPQHF | TGTGCCAGCGGCCTTGGGGGATCTGGCAATCAGCCCCAGCATTTT
. | TRBJ1-2 | TRBV10-3 | . | 15 | CAISESRGLNYGYTF | TGTGCCATCAGTGAGTCGAGGGGCCTTAACTATGGCTACACCTTC
. | TRBJ2-7 | TRBV4-2 | TRBD1 | 16 | CASSQVGTGGGYEQYF | TGTGCCAGCAGCCAAGTGGGGACAGGGGGAGGCTACGAGCAGTACTTC
few | TRBJ2-2 | TRBV29-1 | . | 13 | CSVERRNTGELFF | TGCAGCGTTGAACGGCGGAACACCGGGGAGCTGTTTTTT
few | TRBJ1-1 | TRBV9 | . | 15 | CASSVTGRSNTEAFF | TGTGCCAGCAGCGTAACAGGGCGATCGAACACTGAAGCTTTCTTT
. | TRBJ2-7 | TRBV18 | . | 17 | CASSPSIPRPVAYEQYF | TGTGCCAGCTCACCAAGTATTCCACGTCCAGTGGCCTACGAGCAGTACTTC
few | TRBJ2-1 | TRBV5-1 | TRBD2 | 15 | CASSFLTSGGNEQFF | TGCGCCAGCAGCTTTCTTACTAGCGGGGGGAATGAGCAGTTCTTC
. | TRBJ1-1 | TRBV5-6 | . | 16 | CASSLAYRAANTEAFF | TGTGCCAGCAGCTTGGCCTACAGGGCCGCGAACACTGAAGCTTTCTTT
. | TRBJ2-1 | TRBV5-6 | . | 16 | CASSLAGRGSYNEQFF | TGTGCCAGCAGCTTGGCGGGCAGGGGTTCCTACAATGAGCAGTTCTTC
. | TRBJ2-3 | TRBV7-3 | TRBD2 | 13 | CASGAGGADTQYF | TGTGCCAGTGGAGCGGGGGGCGCAGATACGCAGTATTTT
. | TRBJ2-7 | TRBV7-9 | TRBD1 | 16 | CASSLIGQGSLYEQYF | TGTGCCAGCAGTTTAATCGGACAGGGGTCCCTCTACGAGCAGTACTTC
. | TRBJ2-3 | TRBV9 | . | 11 | CASSRTDTQYF | TGTGCCAGCAGTAGAACAGATACGCAGTATTTT
few | TRBJ2-7 | TRBV27 | TRBD2 | 15 | CASSSLSGMSHEQYF | TGTGCCAGCAGTTCCCTTAGCGGGATGAGTCACGAGCAGTACTTC
. | TRBJ1-2 | TRBV2 | . | 14 | CASTRLAGRLGYTF | TGTGCCAGCACTAGACTGGCGGGACGTCTTGGCTACACCTTC
. | TRBJ2-3 | TRBV7-2 | TRBD2 | 20 | CASSLAPGLAGPSSTDTQYF | TGTGCCAGCAGCTTAGCGCCCGGACTAGCGGGGCCCTCTAGCACAGATACGCAGTATTTT
few | TRBJ2-1 | TRBV19 | . | 11 | CASSIYNEQFF | TGTGCCAGTAGTATCTACAATGAGCAGTTCTTC
few | TRBJ2-5 | TRBV1 | . | 14 | CTSSPTSGQETQYF | TGCACCAGCAGCCCGACTAGCGGGCAAGAGACCCAGTACTTC
. | TRBJ2-1 | TRBV14 | . | 14 | CASSQGGNGNEQFF | TGTGCCAGCAGCCAGGGGGGTAATGGCAATGAGCAGTTCTTC
few | TRBJ2-7 | TRBV6-5 | TRBD2 | 15 | CASSYVGTKTYEQYF | TGTGCCAGCAGTTACGTGGGGACTAAAACATACGAGCAGTACTTC
. | TRBJ2-7 | TRBV18 | TRBD2 | 14 | CASSPLAGGDEQYF | TGTGCCAGCTCACCACTAGCGGGAGGAGACGAGCAGTACTTC
few | TRBJ2-5 | TRBV4-3 | . | 16 | CASSQDGPGSGATQYF | TGCGCCAGCAGCCAAGATGGGCCCGGCTCGGGTGCGACCCAGTACTTC
. | TRBJ1-2 | TRBV10-3 | . | 12 | CAISGSGNGYTF | TGTGCCATCAGTGGTTCAGGGAATGGCTACACCTTC
. | TRBJ2-5 | TRBV30 | TRBD1 | 16 | CAWIKIQGPRSETQYF | TGTGCCTGGATAAAGATACAGGGGCCCCGGTCGGAGACCCAGTACTTC
few | TRBJ2-7 | TRBV7-6 | . | 16 | CASSLRGPTESYEQYF | TGTGCCAGCAGCTTACGGGGTCCGACAGAGTCCTACGAGCAGTACTTC
. | TRBJ1-1 | TRBV29-1 | TRBD1 | 16 | CSVEDRTGTLDPEAFF | TGCAGCGTTGAAGATAGGACAGGGACACTCGACCCTGAAGCTTTCTTT
few | TRBJ2-7 | TRBV5-1 | TRBD1 | 15 | CASSTRDRGRYEQYF | TGCGCCAGCAGCACCCGGGACAGGGGGCGATACGAGCAGTACTTC
few | TRBJ1-2 | TRBV15 | TRBD1 | 14 | CATYSRDRGYGYTF | TGTGCCACCTATTCTAGGGACAGGGGCTACGGCTACACCTTC
few | TRBJ2-1 | TRBV13 | TRBD1 | 16 | CASSLGPPQGVHEQFF | TGTGCCAGCAGCTTAGGGCCTCCACAGGGGGTCCATGAGCAGTTCTTC
few | TRBJ2-5 | TRBV13 | . | 16 | CASSLAGGTVQETQYF | TGTGCCAGCAGCTTAGCAGGAGGGACGGTCCAAGAGACCCAGTACTTC
few | TRBJ1-1 | TRBV19 | . | 15 | CASSIEAGAYTEAFF | TGTGCCAGTAGTATAGAGGCAGGGGCTTATACTGAAGCTTTCTTT